The clone carrying this T cell receptor beta chain occurred a few times. The sample originates from a study of control samples from healthy donors and cancer patients. TCRdb's copy holds only in-frame clones and misses some; the assay was immunoSEQ multiplex PCR. The sample holds 91,000 or so clones, roughly nine tenths seen once. CDR1 and CDR2 from the germline V gene are SGHTA and FQGNSA. Trimming took off 5 bases at V and 5 bases at J, with 10 bases between the two ends. The CDR3 totals 13 residues. This sequence was found in a woman in her thirties in good health. V is TRBV7-2 and J is TRBJ1-5; D remains unclear. The specimen was blood. CDR3 DNA: TGTGCCAGCAGCCTCTCCCCGTATCAGCCCCAGCATTTT. Amino acids: CASSLSPYQPQHF.